This T cell receptor (beta chain) stems from a study of shared clonotypes between healthy human individuals. Donors comprised healthy HIV-negative adults lacking recent acute infections or vaccinations. Study-wide points: Investigators expected sequencing depth to affect clonotype sharing among donors. Generation probabilities were higher for clonotypes shared across all four sorted-subset donors than for unshared ones. In this cohort, only blood was sampled, and tissue repertoires likely differ.

Concerning this clone itself: Its antigen is as yet unknown.

Sequenced by immunoSEQ multiplex PCR; TCRdb stores in-frame clones only, minus some. The table records roughly 2,500,000 clones, over 85% of them present only once. Specimen: naive CD4+ T cells from PBMCs. Subset defined: CD45RA+ positively selected. The sequence derives from a man aged 18 to 35 in good health. Some clones in this sample may be carry-over from other donors' samples.

For the CDR3, the DNA is TGTGCCTGGACCCCAGACAACGACTATGGCTACACCTTC. This translates into CAWTPDNDYGYTF. This rearrangement joins TRBV30 to TRBJ1-2; no reliable D call. V lost 4 bases and J lost 3, with 12 bases in between. Germline V lookup: CDR1 GTSNPN, CDR2 SVGIG (reference sequence). This CDR3 contains 13 residues.